The source of this T cell receptor beta chain is a study of human CD4 T cells and Enterobacteriaceae. General study results and limits: Broadly cross-reactive clonotypes: about 60% of the 19 ranked in the top 5%.

Using immunoSEQ multiplex PCR, the repertoire was profiled, and TCRdb retains in-frame clones only, with some absent. The sample records roughly 30,000 clones, approximately 82% being singletons. This clone has a handful of counts. Its antigen remains unidentified. V shed 6 bases and J shed 6 bases, with 18 bases lying between them. This CDR3 region has 15 residues. Sorting took every CD4+ cell except CD45RA+CCR7+CD95- naive cells, reaching over 98% purity. The source is a human donor in good health. The sequenced sample was memory CD4+ T cells from blood. The genes are TRBV23-1 and TRBJ1-5; the D gene is possibly TRBD1 (6 bases). TRBV23-1 qualifies as an ORF whose function is uncertain. CDR3 amino acids: CASSLLPRGCQPQHF. The CDR3 DNA reads as TGCGCCAGCAGCCTCCTACCTAGGGGGTGTCAGCCCCAGCATTTT.